This note documents a single T cell receptor beta chain sequence. This clonotype has just a few counts. Its antigen remains undetermined. Per-base qualities were not stored, and no clone one base away is much larger. The sample is drawn from a study of T cells after yellow fever vaccination (dated by TCRdb to the late 2010s). General notes on the study: The SMART-Seq v4 Ultra Low Input RNA kit was used to prepare libraries from fractions with low cell numbers. Two healthy male donors made up the cohort, one aged 18 to 29 years and the other aged 30 to 39 years. To follow T-cell clones before and after primary and booster YFV17D yellow fever vaccination, bulk TCR alpha and beta repertoires were sequenced over time. Bulk PBMC replicates and cell subsets were isolated from blood drawn at multiple timepoints before and after both primary and secondary immunization. Beyond this particular receptor, the publication reports: Computational filtering was required because FACS-sorted repertoires could contain abundant contaminating clonotypes from the bulk population. Compared with the primary T-cell response, the secondary T-cell response was faster but weaker, reaching its peak on day 5 rather than on day 15. Most clones expanded after primary vaccination (roughly 96% of CD4 and 88% of CD8) were re-detected after the booster, suggesting that broad memory maintenance occurred. Only a couple of donors were included in the study, so the extent to which the findings can be generalized is limited. A small share of clonotypes was detected in both CD4 and CD8 compartments, with the overlap likely arising from convergent recombination.

Synthesis of TCR cDNA relied on 5'RACE template switching, a step that introduced a universal primer site along with unique molecular identifiers. cDNA synthesis was primed from both the TCR alpha and TCR beta constant segments. Library amplification involved two PCR steps, and the second step added sample barcodes and sequencing adapters. Libraries were sequenced on Illumina HiSeq 2500 (2x100 bp) or NovaSeq (2x150 bp). The authors processed their data as follows. MIGEC was used to demultiplex reads and collapse the reads into UMI consensus sequences, and MiXCR was used for V(D)J alignment. Using edgeR on replicate PBMC samples, clonotypes were called vaccine-responding if FDR was below 0.01 and the log2 fold change was above 5 up to day 15. Each bulk clonotype received a CD4 or CD8 identity based on whether the sequenced CD4 or CD8 repertoire contained that clonotype at higher abundance. TCRdb reprocessed the public reads (quality trimming at Q25 with fastp, clone calling with MiXCR) and kept in-frame beta chains. Rows matching on CDR3 protein sequence are summarized as one entry with the most common DNA and genes. It is TCRdb's table, rather than the study itself, that gives the V and J calls and clone size. In this sample the table shows some 550,000 distinct CDR3 sequences, over 15% of which occur a single time. The ten largest clones add up to roughly an eighth of the sample.

The sample's treatment or condition label, in plain terms: live attenuated yellow fever vaccine strain. At every blood-draw timepoint, two biological replicates of bulk PBMCs were collected. A standard Ficoll-Paque protocol was used to isolate PBMCs from peripheral blood. TriZol was used to extract RNA from bulk PBMCs, CD4 and CD8 fractions, and dextramer-positive and dextramer-negative fractions. V has 2 bases trimmed and J has 2 bases trimmed; junction bases matching no gene number 11. Via the germline V gene, CDR1 is SQVTM and CDR2 ANQGSEA. There are 16 amino acids in the CDR3, from cysteine to phenylalanine inclusive. Only the CDR3 DNA stays, 48 bases, in frame from base 1.

The V gene is TRBV29-1 and the J gene is TRBJ2-7; the central 8 bases match TRBD2. The origin of this receptor is a man younger than 45 who received the YFV17D yellow fever vaccine. The specimen comprised PBMCs, sampled 15 days after the yellow fever booster vaccination. The CDR3 amino acid sequence is: CSVEFSERENTYEQYF. The sequenced DNA: TGCAGCGTTGAATTTAGCGAGCGGGAGAATACCTACGAGCAGTACTTC.